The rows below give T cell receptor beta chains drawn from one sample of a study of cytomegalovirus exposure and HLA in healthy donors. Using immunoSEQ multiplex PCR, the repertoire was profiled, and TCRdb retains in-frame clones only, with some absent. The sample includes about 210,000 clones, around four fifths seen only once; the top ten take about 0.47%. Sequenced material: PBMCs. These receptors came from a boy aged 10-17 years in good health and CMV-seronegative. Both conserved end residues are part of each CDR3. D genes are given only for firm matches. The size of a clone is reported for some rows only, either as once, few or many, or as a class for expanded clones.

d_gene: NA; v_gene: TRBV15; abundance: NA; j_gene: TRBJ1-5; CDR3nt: TGTGCCACCAGCCTGGGGGGGGGCGCCGATCAGCCCCAGCATTTT; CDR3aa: CATSLGGGADQPQHF
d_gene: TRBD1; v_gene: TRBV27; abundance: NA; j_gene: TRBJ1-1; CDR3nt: TGTGCCAGCAGTCCACCGCCCAGGGGGGCCACTGAAGCTTTCTTT; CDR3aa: CASSPPPRGATEAFF
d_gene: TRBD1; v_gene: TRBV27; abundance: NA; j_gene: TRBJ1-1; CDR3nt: TGTGCCAGCAGTCCCCCCGACAGGGGCACTGAAGCTTTCTTT; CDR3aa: CASSPPDRGTEAFF
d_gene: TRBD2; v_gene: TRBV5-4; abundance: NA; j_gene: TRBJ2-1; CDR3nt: TGTGCCAGCAGCTCGGCACTCACTAGCGGGGGGCCAGGGAGGGGGGTCTTC; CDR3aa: CASSSALTSGGPGRGVF
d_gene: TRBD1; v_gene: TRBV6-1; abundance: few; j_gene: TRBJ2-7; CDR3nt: TGTGCCAGCAGTGAGGGGGACAGCTACGAGCAGTACTTC; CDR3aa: CASSEGDSYEQYF
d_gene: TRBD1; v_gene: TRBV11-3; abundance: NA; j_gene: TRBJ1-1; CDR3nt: TGTGCCAGCAGCCCCTACTGGACAGGGGGTAAGGACACTGAAGCTTTCTTT; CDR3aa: CASSPYWTGGKDTEAFF
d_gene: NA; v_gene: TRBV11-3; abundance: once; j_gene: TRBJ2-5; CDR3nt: TGTGCCAGCAGCCTACTACCGGAGACCCAGTACTTC; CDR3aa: CASSLLPETQYF
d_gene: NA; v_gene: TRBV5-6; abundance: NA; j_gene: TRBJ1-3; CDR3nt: TGTGCCAGCAGCCAGGGGACAAGATCCTCTGGAAACACCATATATTTT; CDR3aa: CASSQGTRSSGNTIYF
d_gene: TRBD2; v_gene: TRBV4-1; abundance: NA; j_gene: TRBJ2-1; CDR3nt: TGCGCCAGCAGCCATCGACCCGGACTAGCGGAGTACAATGAGCAGTTCTTC; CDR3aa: CASSHRPGLAEYNEQFF
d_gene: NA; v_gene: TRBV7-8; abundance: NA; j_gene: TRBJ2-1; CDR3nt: TGTGCCAGCAGCTTAGCCCTTTATGAGCAGTTCTTC; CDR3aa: CASSLALYEQFF
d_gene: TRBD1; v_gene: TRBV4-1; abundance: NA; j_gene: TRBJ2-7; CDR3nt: TGCGCCAGCAGCCATGCCGGGACAGCCTACGAGCAGTACTTC; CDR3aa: CASSHAGTAYEQYF
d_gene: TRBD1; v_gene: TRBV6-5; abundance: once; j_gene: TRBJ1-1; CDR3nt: TGTGCCAGCAGTAGAACAGGGGGCACTGAAGCTTTCTTT; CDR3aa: CASSRTGGTEAFF
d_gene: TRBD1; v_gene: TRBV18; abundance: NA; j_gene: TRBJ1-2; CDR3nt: TGTGCCAGCTCTCCAGGGGGGGACTATGGCTACACCTTC; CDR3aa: CASSPGGDYGYTF
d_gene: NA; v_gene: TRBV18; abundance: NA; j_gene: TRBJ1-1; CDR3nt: TGTGCCAGCTCACCCGGAGATGGGACTGAAGCTTTCTTT; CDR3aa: CASSPGDGTEAFF
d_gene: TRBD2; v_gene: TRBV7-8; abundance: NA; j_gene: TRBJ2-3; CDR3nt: TGTGCCAGCAGTGTACTAGCGCGCACAGATACGCAGTATTTT; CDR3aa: CASSVLARTDTQYF
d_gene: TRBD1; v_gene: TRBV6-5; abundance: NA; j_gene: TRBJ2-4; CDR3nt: TGTGCCAGCAGTTACTCCGGGACAGTCAAAAACATTCAGTACTTC; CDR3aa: CASSYSGTVKNIQYF
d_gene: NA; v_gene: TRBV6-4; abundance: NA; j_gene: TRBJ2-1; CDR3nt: TGTGCCAGCAGTGACTCGCCGGGGAATTCCTACAATGAGCAGTTCTTC; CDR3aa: CASSDSPGNSYNEQFF
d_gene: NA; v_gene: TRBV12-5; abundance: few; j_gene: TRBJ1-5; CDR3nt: TGTGCTAGTGGCATCGCACCACCAGACAGAGACAATCAGCCCCAGCATTTT; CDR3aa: CASGIAPPDRDNQPQHF
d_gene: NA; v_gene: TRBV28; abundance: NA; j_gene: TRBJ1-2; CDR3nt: TGTGCCAGCAGTTTAAGTCAGGGGCGCGGGGGCTACACCTTC; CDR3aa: CASSLSQGRGGYTF
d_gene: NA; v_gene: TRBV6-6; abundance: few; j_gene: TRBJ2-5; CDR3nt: TGTGCCAGCAGTTTGGGCTACGTAGTGGGCCAGTACTTC; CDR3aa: CASSLGYVVGQYF
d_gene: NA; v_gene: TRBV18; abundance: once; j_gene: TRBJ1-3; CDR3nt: TGTGCCAGCTCACCTGGGGGGACCATCTCTGGAAACACCATATATTTT; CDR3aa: CASSPGGTISGNTIYF
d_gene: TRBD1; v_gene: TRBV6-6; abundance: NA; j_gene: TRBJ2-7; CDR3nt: TGTGCCAGCAGTTACTCGGGACAGGGTATGGTTGGGCAGTACTTC; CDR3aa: CASSYSGQGMVGQYF
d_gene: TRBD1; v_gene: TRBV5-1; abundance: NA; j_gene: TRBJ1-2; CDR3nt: TGCGCCAGCAGCCCCGAGGGGGCAGGGTTATGTGGCTACACCTTC; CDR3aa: CASSPEGAGLCGYTF
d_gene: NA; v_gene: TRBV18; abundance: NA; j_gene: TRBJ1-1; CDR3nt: TGTGCCAGCTCACCAACGGGATACGGCACTGAAGCTTTCTTT; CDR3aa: CASSPTGYGTEAFF
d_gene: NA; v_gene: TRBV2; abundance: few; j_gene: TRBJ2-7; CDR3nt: TGTGCCAGCAGTCCAACCTACGAGCAGTACTTC; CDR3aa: CASSPTYEQYF
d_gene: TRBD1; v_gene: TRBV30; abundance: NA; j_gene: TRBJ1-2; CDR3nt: TGTGCCTGGAGTGCGGACAGGGCGGTCGGCTACACCTTC; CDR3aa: CAWSADRAVGYTF
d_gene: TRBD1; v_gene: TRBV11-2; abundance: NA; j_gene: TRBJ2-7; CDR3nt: TGTGCCAGCAGCTCCGTTCGGCAGGGGGCTTACGAGCAGTACTTC; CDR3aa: CASSSVRQGAYEQYF
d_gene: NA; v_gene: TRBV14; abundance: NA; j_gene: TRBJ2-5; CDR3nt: TGTGCCAGCAGCCGCGAATGGACAGTCGGAGAGACCCAGTACTTC; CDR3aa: CASSREWTVGETQYF
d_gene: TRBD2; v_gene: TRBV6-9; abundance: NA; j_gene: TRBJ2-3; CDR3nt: TGTGCCAGCAGTTATAGGTGGGGGGGAAGCCCAGATACGCAGTATTTT; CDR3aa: CASSYRWGGSPDTQYF
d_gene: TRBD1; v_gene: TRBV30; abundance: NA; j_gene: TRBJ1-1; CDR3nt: TGTGCCTGTCAGACAGGGGGACGTCGCGCTGAAGCTTTCTTT; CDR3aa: CACQTGGRRAEAFF
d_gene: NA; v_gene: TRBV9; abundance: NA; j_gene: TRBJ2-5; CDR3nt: TGTGCCAGCAGCGTAGAAGTGGGAGGGGGGGCAGTCCAAGAGACCCAGTACTTC; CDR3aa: CASSVEVGGGAVQETQYF
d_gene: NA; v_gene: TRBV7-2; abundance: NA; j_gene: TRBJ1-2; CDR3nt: TGTGCCAGCAGCCCACGTACGGGGAACTATGGCTACACCTTC; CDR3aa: CASSPRTGNYGYTF
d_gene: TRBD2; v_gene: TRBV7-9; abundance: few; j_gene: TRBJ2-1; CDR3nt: TGTGCCAGCAGCCAAATCTCGACTAGCGGGACAGTGGATGAGCAGTTCTTC; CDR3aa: CASSQISTSGTVDEQFF
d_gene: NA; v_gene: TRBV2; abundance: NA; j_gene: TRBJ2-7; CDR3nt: TGTGCCAGCAGTGAAGGAGGCTCTGGATACGAGCAGTACTTC; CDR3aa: CASSEGGSGYEQYF
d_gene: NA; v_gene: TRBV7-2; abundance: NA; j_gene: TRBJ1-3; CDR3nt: TGTGCCAGCAGCTTAGCCTTGCCAGTATCTGGAAACACCATATATTTT; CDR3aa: CASSLALPVSGNTIYF
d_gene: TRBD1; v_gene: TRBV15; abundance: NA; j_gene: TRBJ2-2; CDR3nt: TGTGCCACCAGCAGAGAATTGACAGGGGTTGGCACCGGGGAGCTGTTTTTT; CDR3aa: CATSRELTGVGTGELFF
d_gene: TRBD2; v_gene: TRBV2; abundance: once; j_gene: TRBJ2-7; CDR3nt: TGTGCCAGCAGCGACGGGAGGGCCTCCTACGAGCAGTACTTC; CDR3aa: CASSDGRASYEQYF
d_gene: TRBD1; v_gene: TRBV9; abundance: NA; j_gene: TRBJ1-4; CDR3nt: TGTGCCAGCAGCCCCGGGACAGCATCAACTAATGAAAAACTGTTTTTT; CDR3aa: CASSPGTASTNEKLFF
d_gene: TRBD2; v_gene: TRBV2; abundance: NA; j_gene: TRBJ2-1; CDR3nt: TGTGCCAGCAGTACTAGCGGTACCTTCTATGAGCAGTTCTTC; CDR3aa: CASSTSGTFYEQFF
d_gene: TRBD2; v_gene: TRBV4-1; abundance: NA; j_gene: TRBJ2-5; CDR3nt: TGCGCCAGCAGCCAGGCTAGCGGAGAAGAGACCCAGTACTTC; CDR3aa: CASSQASGEETQYF
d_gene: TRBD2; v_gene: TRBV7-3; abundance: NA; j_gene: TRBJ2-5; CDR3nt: TGTGCCAGCAGCTTAACCGGGACTAGCTTTGAGACCCAGTACTTC; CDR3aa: CASSLTGTSFETQYF
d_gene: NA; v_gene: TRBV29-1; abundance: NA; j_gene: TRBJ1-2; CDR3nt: TGCAGCGTTCCACGGGGCTATGGCTACACCTTC; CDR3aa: CSVPRGYGYTF
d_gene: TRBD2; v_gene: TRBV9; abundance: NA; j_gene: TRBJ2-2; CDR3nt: TGTGCCAGCACCCCGACTAGCGGGGGGTTTACGAACACCGGGGAGCTGTTTTTT; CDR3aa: CASTPTSGGFTNTGELFF
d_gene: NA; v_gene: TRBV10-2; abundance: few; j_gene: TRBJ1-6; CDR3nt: TGCGCCAGCAGGGGGGGTGATTCACCCCTCCACTTT; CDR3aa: CASRGGDSPLHF
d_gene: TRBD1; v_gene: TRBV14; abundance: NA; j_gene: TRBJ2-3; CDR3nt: TGTGCCAGCAGCCAATTGAGGACAGGGGGCGTTGATACGCAGTATTTT; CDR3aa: CASSQLRTGGVDTQYF
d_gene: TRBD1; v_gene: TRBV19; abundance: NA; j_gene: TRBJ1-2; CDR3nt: TGTGCCAGTAGTATATGGAAAGGACAGGGGGATGGCTACACCTTC; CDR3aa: CASSIWKGQGDGYTF
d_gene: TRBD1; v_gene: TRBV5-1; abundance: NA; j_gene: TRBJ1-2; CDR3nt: TGCGCCAGCAGCCTACGGACAGGGGGCGTTGGCTACACCTTC; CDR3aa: CASSLRTGGVGYTF
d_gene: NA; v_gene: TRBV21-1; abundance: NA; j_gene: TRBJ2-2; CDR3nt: TGTGCCAGCAGCAAAGTTCCCTCCGCGGATACCACCGGGGAGCTGTTTTTT; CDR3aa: CASSKVPSADTTGELFF
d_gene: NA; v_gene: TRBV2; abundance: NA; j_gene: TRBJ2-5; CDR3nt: TGTGCCAGCAGCGCTGACTGGAACCAAGAGACCCAGTACTTC; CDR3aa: CASSADWNQETQYF
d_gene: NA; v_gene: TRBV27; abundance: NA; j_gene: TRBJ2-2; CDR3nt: TGTGCCAGCAGAGACACCTCGAACACCGGGGAGCTGTTTTTT; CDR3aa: CASRDTSNTGELFF
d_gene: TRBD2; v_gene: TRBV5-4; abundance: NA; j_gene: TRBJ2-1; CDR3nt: TGTGCCAGCAGCTTGGAGCGGGGGAGCTCCTACAATGAGCAGTTCTTC; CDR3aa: CASSLERGSSYNEQFF
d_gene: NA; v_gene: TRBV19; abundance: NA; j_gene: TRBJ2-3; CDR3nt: TGTGCCAGTAGTAGACAGTGGGGGGTAAATACGCAGTATTTT; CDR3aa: CASSRQWGVNTQYF
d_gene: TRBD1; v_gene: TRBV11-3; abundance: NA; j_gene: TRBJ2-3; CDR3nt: TGTGCCAGCAGCTTAAAGTGGCAGGGGGCAGATACGCAGTATTTT; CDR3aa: CASSLKWQGADTQYF